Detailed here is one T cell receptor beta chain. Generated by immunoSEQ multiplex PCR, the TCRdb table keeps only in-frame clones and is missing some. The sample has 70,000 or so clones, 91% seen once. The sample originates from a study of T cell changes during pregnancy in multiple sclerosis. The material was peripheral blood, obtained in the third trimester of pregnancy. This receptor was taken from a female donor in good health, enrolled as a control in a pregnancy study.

The CDR3 here is CASSQKTGAGANVLTF. The CDR3 nucleotides read TGCGCCAGCAGTCAAAAGACAGGGGCTGGGGCCAACGTCCTGACTTTC. This chain connects TRBV23-1 to TRBJ2-6; 8 bases match TRBD1. TRBV23-1 is reported as an ORF; its role is uncertain. V lost 2 bases, J lost 2 bases, and 2 bases stayed unmatched. The CDR3 has 16 amino acids.